This TCR beta chain was found in a study of cytomegalovirus exposure and HLA in healthy donors (dated by TCRdb to the late 2010s). About the investigation overall: An earlier analysis of about 560 of the donors reported approximately 280 Gb of sequence data and roughly 120 million unique TCR beta sequences obtained from roughly 180 million T cells. Four or five DR-DQ haplotypes were handled as single units for association and clustering because linkage in the cohort was strong. The number of donors typed differed by locus, with about 629-640 for A, B, C, DRB1 and DQB1, roughly 520 for DQA1, 606 for DPA1, and some 440 for DPB1. The study aimed to test whether cataloging public T cell receptors could reveal signatures of past pathogen exposure. The study combined high-throughput TCR immunosequencing, statistical association of individual TCRs with disease status, and machine learning to predict cytomegalovirus infection status. Both class I and class II loci were covered by HLA typing, at four-digit resolution. Among almost 400 genotyped donors of the cohort, an average of about 240,000 unique TCR beta nucleotide sequences were sequenced per donor, about a sixth of them non-productive. Of the 300 to 450 genotyped donors, roughly 80% were placed in the genetic ancestry cluster associated with self-reported Caucasian donors. In a later genetic analysis, genome-wide SNP genotypes for about three fifths of the roughly 670 donors were used, and that subset was treated as a discovery cohort. Every repertoire in the discovery cohort had been generated on one and the same sequencing platform. Donor age, sex, ethnicity and CMV serostatus were collected together with the repertoire data. In an earlier analysis of 500 to 650 of the donors, high-throughput TCR beta sequencing was used to judge whether each TCR beta V gene segment behaved as functional or pseudogenic. In the later analysis, no new phenotypic data were used to find candidate immune exposures; instead, reliance was placed on TCR beta sequences and their occurrence across donors. Using immunosequencing, the study profiled T cell repertoires from about 650 subjects and related those repertoires to cytomegalovirus serostatus. A separate validation cohort of approximately 120 different subjects was used in addition to the approximately 610-subject first cohort. A later analysis re-analyzed previously published TCR beta repertoires from hundreds of donors and added high-resolution HLA genotyping to study TCR occurrence patterns. An early release covering just under 650 HLA-typed donors comprised about 300 gigabases of sequencing data and 65 million to 100 million unique TCR sequences. Summary of the overall study and its limitations: A later genetic analysis associated a missense DCLRE1C variant with V-gene and J-gene trimming of TCR beta chains, and an independent cohort replicated the association. A further reported finding was that TCR beta sequences accurately predicted the HLA-A and HLA-B alleles for most subjects in the first cohort. In an earlier analysis of approximately 590 of the donors, most TCR beta V segments were observed in productive rearrangements about 87% or about 30% of the time, broadly matching IMGT annotations. Some IMGT-functional V segments, including TRBV6-2 and TRBV6-3, could not be distinguished by the 87-base-pair reads and were therefore excluded. The presence/absence analyses assumed that sequencing depth was roughly uniform across donors, and that assumption may not be true. Correlated functional status among segregating V segments might be attributable to linkage disequilibrium, but an unknown experimental factor could not be ruled out. In a later analysis, the rate of TCR association differed among HLA loci, with DRB1 alleles having the most associated TCRs and HLA-C alleles having the fewest. CMV serostatus was the only immune exposure information available for the cohort. Several of the top co-occurrence clusters appeared to be linked to parvovirus B19, influenza, CMV and Epstein-Barr virus, according to a later analysis. When HLA alleles, especially DR and DQ, strongly co-occurred, attributing TCR associations to individual alleles was difficult. According to the authors, the approach could potentially be generalized to other disease states and immunological phenotypes. This cohort had only TCR beta chains sequenced, and the lack of alpha or paired-chain data limited which features could be detected. A cluster of highly shared sequence variants was judged likely to be a technical artifact of the sequencing pipeline. In a later analysis, HLA-associated TCR beta chains showed more clonal expansion and lower generation probabilities than non-associated chains that were equally common. Because HLA typing was missing for some donors at each locus, association tests included only the typed subset. According to a later genetic analysis, donors in an Asian-associated ancestry cluster had fewer N-insertions in productive TCRs than the approximately 700-donor mean. In the study, 164 TCR beta chains were listed as associated with cytomegalovirus. A later analysis found that most CMV-associated TCR beta chains appeared HLA-restricted, with HLA associations seemingly driven largely by CMV exposure. In vitro tests confirmed that a few of the cytomegalovirus-associated TCR beta chains recognize cytomegalovirus antigens. In both the original and validation cohorts, the classifier was reported to diagnose cytomegalovirus status with high specificity and sensitivity. A later analysis associated 17,000 or so TCR beta sequences with specific HLA alleles at a false discovery rate of 0.05. Most TCR sequences were seen in very few donors, while some public TCRs were found in many individuals. Over 15 rarely observed V segments, including chromosome 9 orphons, were excluded from the earlier analysis of approximately 500 of the donors because counts were too low.

About this clone itself: The specificity of this receptor is unknown. Base-call qualities are not available, and no considerably larger clone is one nucleotide away.

The cohort was made up of 650 to 700 healthy bone marrow donors. Cohort members were all nominally healthy when sampled, although unrecorded immune exposures were likely present. The donor was CMV seropositive and belonged to the group of 250 to 350 seropositive cohort members. A peripheral blood sample was collected from each donor, and TCR beta sequencing was performed on peripheral blood mononuclear cells. The Qiagen DNeasy Blood Extraction Kit was used to extract genomic DNA from the blood cell samples. Library preparation used the immunoSEQ multiplex PCR assay. For the multiplex PCR, a mixture combining 60 forward primers for TCR Vbeta segments and 13 reverse primers for TCR Jbeta segments was used. Amplification of the CDR3 region of rearranged TCR beta genes was performed with a multiplex PCR assay on genomic DNA. On the Illumina HiSeq System, the amplified TCR beta libraries were sequenced as 87-base-pair reads. From the authors' description of their analysis: In a later analysis, around 80 million unique TCR beta chains were counted across the 666 repertoires, and about 10 million of these chains were shared by at least two donors. Raw reads were error-corrected and collapsed into unique sequences with a nearest-neighbor algorithm that merged closely related sequences to remove PCR and sequencing errors. Alignment of CDR3 sequences to IMGT reference sequences was used to assign V, D and J gene segments. For a sequence to be retained, at least a six-nucleotide match to both a V gene segment and a J gene segment was required. A rearrangement counted as productive if the CDR3 had no stop codons and remained in frame with V and J, and every other rearrangement counted as non-productive. Following IMGT convention, CDR3 was defined as the stretch from the second conserved V-encoded cysteine to the conserved J-encoded phenylalanine. The earlier analysis of 500 to 750 of the donors excluded any sequence lacking an unambiguous match to a single V gene segment. An earlier analysis of some 610 of the donors called V segments functional above 56.7% productive rearrangements and segregating when the between-donor standard deviation exceeded 5%. A statistical classification framework was built for diagnosing cytomegalovirus status from the catalog of TCR beta chain sequences. A later analysis assigned V and J genes by comparing TCR nucleotide sequences with IMGT/GENE-DB human TR gene sequences. In a later analysis, CDR3 sequences and most-parsimonious VDJ recombination scenarios were assigned using the TCRdist pipeline. In a later analysis, each TCR beta chain was defined by its CDR3 amino acid sequence together with its V-gene family, and reads lacking a unique V-gene family were excluded. As a way to deal with suspected cross-contamination and a sequencing artifact, a later analysis dropped 450 to 700 nucleotide sequences that were highly shared and had low generation probability. For each public chain, a later analysis derived a clonal expansion index from normalized ranks of inferred template counts within each repertoire. A later analysis computed generation probabilities with a VDJ recombination model fitted to out-of-frame rearrangements, and checked the results against IGoR. In a later analysis, hypergeometric tests were used to score TCR-TCR, TCR-HLA and TCR-CMV co-occurrence, with a repertoire-size bias correction applied to TCR pairs. A later analysis estimated false discovery rates by permuting HLA or CMV assignments 20 times. A later analysis grouped co-occurring TCRs with DBSCAN, adding TCRdist sequence similarity when clustering within HLA-allele-positive subsets. For co-occurrence clustering, repertoires with fewer than 30,000 or more than 120,000 public chains were excluded, along with several repertoires with anomalous nucleotide sharing. TCRdb mirrors the immuneACCESS table, restricted to in-frame sequences. Some clones are absent from its copies; in checked studies, under half trace to an unresolved V gene, and the reason for the others is unknown. The DNA gave D and trimming, while V, J and clone size come from that table. This sample is represented by some 110,000 clones; just under 70% of them were singletons. 8.5% to 9.5% of the sample is in the top ten clones.

V and J are truncated by 4 bases and 1 base respectively, leaving an intervening sequence of 4 bases. CDR3 length: 12 amino acids, cysteine to phenylalanine. The retained sequence is limited to the CDR3, 36 bases, with the frame set at the first base. The germline V gene (reference sequence) gives CDR1 as MNHEY and CDR2 as SMNVEV. The V and J segments used are TRBV27 and TRBJ1-1; no D gene can be assigned with confidence. The TCR originated in a man younger than 40 in good health and CMV-seropositive. The sample consisted of PBMCs. CDR3 sequence: CASSSGNTEAFF. The DNA sequence follows: TGTGCCAGCAGTTCGGGGAACACTGAAGCTTTCTTT.